This is a list of T cell receptor beta chains from one sample in a study of cytomegalovirus exposure and HLA in healthy donors. Clones were sequenced by immunoSEQ multiplex PCR, and TCRdb holds only the in-frame ones, with some missing. The table records 240,000 or so clones, 70% to 90% of them present only once. Source material: PBMCs. The receptors stem from a woman aged 60 to 75 in good health and CMV-seropositive. The CDR3 runs from the conserved cysteine through the conserved F or W. Fields, in order: V gene, J gene, clone size, CDR3 length, D gene, CDR3 DNA, CDR3 protein. D genes are given only for firm matches. Where a row states a size, it is once, few, many or the class of an expanded clone; other rows omit it.

TRBV27	TRBJ2-5	-	16	TRBD1	TGTGCCAGCAGTGCCGGGACAGGTCTCTTCCAAGAGACCCAGTACTTC	CASSAGTGLFQETQYF
TRBV9	TRBJ2-1	-	17	TRBD2	TGTGCCAGCAGCGTAGCGGGACTAGCGGGAGCCTACAATGAGCAGTTCTTC	CASSVAGLAGAYNEQFF
TRBV5-4	TRBJ2-7	-	13	-	TGTGCCAGCAGCGGCCAGGGGAAGGAAGAGCAGTACTTC	CASSGQGKEEQYF
TRBV5-1	TRBJ2-3	-	18	TRBD2	TGCGCCAGCAGCAGTCGGACTAGCGGGACTGCCAAAACAGATACGCAGTATTTT	CASSSRTSGTAKTDTQYF
TRBV14	TRBJ2-3	-	16	TRBD2	TGTGCCAGCAGTGCCACCCGCGGGAGTAGGACAGATACGCAGTATTTT	CASSATRGSRTDTQYF
TRBV12-5	TRBJ2-5	-	18	TRBD2	TGTGCTAGTGTCAATCGGGGACTAGCGGTCAATCGGGGAGAGACCCAGTACTTC	CASVNRGLAVNRGETQYF
TRBV18	TRBJ2-7	-	14	TRBD1	TGTGCCAGCTCACTTCCCGGGACAGTCTACGAGCAGTACTTC	CASSLPGTVYEQYF
TRBV4-1	TRBJ2-1	once	17	TRBD2	TGCGCCAGCAGCCAAGATGTCGGGACTAGCGGGACCGATGAGCAGTTCTTC	CASSQDVGTSGTDEQFF
TRBV6-1	TRBJ1-2	-	14	-	TGTGCCAGCAGTGAACCCCGACGGAGCTATGGCTACACCTTC	CASSEPRRSYGYTF
TRBV5-1	TRBJ2-7	-	17	TRBD2	TGCGCCAGCAGCCCGAGACTAGCGGGAGGCTCCGTCTACGAGCAGTACTTC	CASSPRLAGGSVYEQYF
TRBV4-2	TRBJ2-1	-	12	-	TGTGCCAGCAGCCAGGCCGGGACAGAGCAGTTCTTC	CASSQAGTEQFF
TRBV2	TRBJ2-7	-	14	TRBD1	TGTGCCAGCAGCCTAAGGACAGGACCACCCGAGCAGTACTTC	CASSLRTGPPEQYF
TRBV5-6	TRBJ1-1	-	14	-	TGTGCCAGCAGCCTAGGACAGAGAGGCACTGAAGCTTTCTTT	CASSLGQRGTEAFF
TRBV6-1	TRBJ1-3	-	13	-	TGTGCCAGCAGACAGCACTCTGGAAACACCATATATTTT	CASRQHSGNTIYF
TRBV7-2	TRBJ2-2	once	19	-	TGTGCCAGCAGCTCACGCACTAGATATGAGTTCGCGAACACCGGGGAGCTGTTTTTT	CASSSRTRYEFANTGELFF
TRBV6-5	TRBJ2-1	-	14	-	TGTGCCAGCAGCCTAGGGAGCTCCTACAATGAGCAGTTCTTC	CASSLGSSYNEQFF
TRBV14	TRBJ2-1	few	15	TRBD1	TGTGCCAGCAGTATTGTGAAGACAGGGTACAATGAGCAGTTCTTC	CASSIVKTGYNEQFF
TRBV27	TRBJ2-3	once	17	TRBD2	TGTGCCAGCAGTTTATCCGCGACTAGCGGCTTCACAGATACGCAGTATTTT	CASSLSATSGFTDTQYF
TRBV4-1	TRBJ2-1	-	14	-	TGCGCCAGCAGCCCCGGGGAGACGTACAATGAGCAGTTCTTC	CASSPGETYNEQFF
TRBV5-4	TRBJ2-5	-	16	TRBD2	TGTGCCAGCAGCTTGAATGGACTAGCGGGAGTGGAGACCCAGTACTTC	CASSLNGLAGVETQYF
TRBV4-1	TRBJ1-4	-	15	-	TGCGCCAGCAGCCAACGGACAGCAACTAATGAAAAACTGTTTTTT	CASSQRTATNEKLFF
TRBV29-1	TRBJ1-3	-	14	TRBD1	TGCAGCGTTGGGGGGACAGATACTGGAAACACCATATATTTT	CSVGGTDTGNTIYF
TRBV2	TRBJ2-5	-	13	TRBD1	TGTGCCGGCGGACAGGGGATTTTAGGGACCCAGTACTTC	CAGGQGILGTQYF
TRBV7-2	TRBJ1-1	-	13	-	TGTGCCAGCAGCCTCAGAGCGGTGTCTGAAGCTTTCTTT	CASSLRAVSEAFF
TRBV6-5	TRBJ1-1	-	14	-	TGTGCCAGCAGACCAGGGTACAGGAACACTGAAGCTTTCTTT	CASRPGYRNTEAFF
TRBV5-1	TRBJ2-1	-	15	-	TGCGCCGGCAGCTTTATAGCGGACCCATACAATGAGCAGTTCTTC	CAGSFIADPYNEQFF